This TCR beta chain was recorded in a study of naive and memory T cell subsets. In regard to this clonotype: Antigen specificity is unknown.

Both TRBC1 and TRBC2 were covered by a beta constant-region primer of two equimolar oligonucleotides. TCRdb ran MiXCR on the UMI-ligation and nested PCR reads and lists one entry per CDR3 protein. The repertoire has 140,000 to 150,000 distinct CDR3 sequences, over 15% of them found once; the top ten carry approximately 0.13%. Study-level findings and limits: Naive and memory repertoire findings lacked a ground truth for validation.

Four subsets defined by CD45RA and CD27 were sorted after CD3, CD4, CD8 and live/dead staining. The CDR3 runs to 13 residues. With 4 bases removed from V and 6 bases from J, the gap between germline ends came to 13 bases. Germline-derived CDR1 and CDR2 are SQVTM and ANQGSEA. Sequencing used naive CD4+ T cells from blood. The TCR sequence derives from a human donor in good health. The rearrangement joins TRBV29-1 to TRBJ2-1; D assignment may be TRBD1 or TRBD2 (6 bases each). CDR3 region: CSVGGAGINEQFF. CDR3 in DNA: TGCAGCGTTGGGGGGGCTGGTATCAATGAGCAGTTCTTC.